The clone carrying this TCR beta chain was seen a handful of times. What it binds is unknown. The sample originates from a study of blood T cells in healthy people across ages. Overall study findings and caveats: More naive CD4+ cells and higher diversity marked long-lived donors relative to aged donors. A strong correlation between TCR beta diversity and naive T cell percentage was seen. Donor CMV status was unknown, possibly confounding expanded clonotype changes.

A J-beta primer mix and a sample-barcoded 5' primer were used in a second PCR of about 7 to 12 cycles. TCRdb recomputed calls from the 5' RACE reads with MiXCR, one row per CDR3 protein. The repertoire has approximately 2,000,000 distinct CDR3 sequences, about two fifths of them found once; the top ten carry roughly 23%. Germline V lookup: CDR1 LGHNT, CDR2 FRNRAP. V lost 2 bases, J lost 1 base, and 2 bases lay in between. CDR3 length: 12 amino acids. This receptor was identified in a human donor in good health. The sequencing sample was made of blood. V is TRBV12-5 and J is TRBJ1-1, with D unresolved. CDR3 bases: TGTGCTAGTGGTTTGAGGAACACTGAAGCTTTCTTT. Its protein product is CASGLRNTEAFF.